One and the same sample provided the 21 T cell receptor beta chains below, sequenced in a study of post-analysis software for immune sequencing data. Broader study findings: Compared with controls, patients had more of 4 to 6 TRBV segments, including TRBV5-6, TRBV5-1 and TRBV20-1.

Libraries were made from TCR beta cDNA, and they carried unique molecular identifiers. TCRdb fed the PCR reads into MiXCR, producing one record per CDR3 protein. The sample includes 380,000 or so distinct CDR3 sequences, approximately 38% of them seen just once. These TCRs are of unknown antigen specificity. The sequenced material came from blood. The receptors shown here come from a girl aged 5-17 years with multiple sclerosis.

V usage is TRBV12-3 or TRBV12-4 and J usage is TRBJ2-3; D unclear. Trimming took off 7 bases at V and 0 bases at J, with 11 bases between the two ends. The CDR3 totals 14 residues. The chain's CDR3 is CASTFGSSTDTQYF. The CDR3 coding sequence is TGTGCCAGCACTTTTGGTTCTAGCACAGATACGCAGTATTTT.

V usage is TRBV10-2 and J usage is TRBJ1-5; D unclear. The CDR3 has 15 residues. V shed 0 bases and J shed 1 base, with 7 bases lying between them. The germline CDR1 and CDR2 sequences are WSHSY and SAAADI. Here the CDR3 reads CASSESITSNQPQHF. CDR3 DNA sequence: TGCGCCAGCAGTGAGTCGATCACAAGCAATCAGCCCCAGCATTTT.

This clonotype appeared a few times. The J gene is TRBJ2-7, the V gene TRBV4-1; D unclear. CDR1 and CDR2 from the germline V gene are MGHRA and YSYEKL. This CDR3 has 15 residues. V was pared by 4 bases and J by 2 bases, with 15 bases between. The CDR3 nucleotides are TGCGCCAGCAGCCCCCGAGGAGAGGCCCCCTACGAGCAGTACTTC. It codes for CASSPRGEAPYEQYF.

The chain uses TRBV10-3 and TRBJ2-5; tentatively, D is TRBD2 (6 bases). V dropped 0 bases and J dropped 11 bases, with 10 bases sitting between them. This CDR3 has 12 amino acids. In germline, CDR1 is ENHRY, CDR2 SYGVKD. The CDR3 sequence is CAISESPGRQYF. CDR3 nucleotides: TGTGCCATCAGTGAGTCTCCAGGGAGGCAGTACTTC.

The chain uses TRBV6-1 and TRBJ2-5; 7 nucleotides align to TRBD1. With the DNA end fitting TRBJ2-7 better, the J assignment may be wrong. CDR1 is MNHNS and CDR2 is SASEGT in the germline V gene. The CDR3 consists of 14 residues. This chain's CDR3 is CASSERDRTGEQYF. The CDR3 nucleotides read TGTGCCAGCAGTGAAAGGGACAGAACGGGCGAGCAGTACTTC.

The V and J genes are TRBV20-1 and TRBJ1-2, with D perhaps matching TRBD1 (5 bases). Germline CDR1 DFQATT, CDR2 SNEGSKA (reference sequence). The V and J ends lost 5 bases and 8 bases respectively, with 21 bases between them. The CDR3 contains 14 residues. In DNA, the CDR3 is TGCAGTGCTGAAGGGGAGGGGAGGAGGTGGGGCTACACCTTC. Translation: CSAEGEGRRWGYTF.

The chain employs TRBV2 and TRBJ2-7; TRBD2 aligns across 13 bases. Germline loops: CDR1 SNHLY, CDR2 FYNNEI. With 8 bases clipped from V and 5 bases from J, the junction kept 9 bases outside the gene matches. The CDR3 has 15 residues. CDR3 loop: CASLWGLAGPHEQYF. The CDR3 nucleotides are TGTGCCAGCCTATGGGGACTAGCGGGGCCCCACGAGCAGTACTTC.

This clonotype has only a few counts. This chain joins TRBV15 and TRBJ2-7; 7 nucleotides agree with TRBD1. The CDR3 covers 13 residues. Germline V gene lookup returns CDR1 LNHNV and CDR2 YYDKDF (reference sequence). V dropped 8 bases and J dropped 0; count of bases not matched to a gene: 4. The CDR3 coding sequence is TGTGCCACCTCGGACAGGAACTCCTACGAGCAGTACTTC. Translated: CATSDRNSYEQYF.

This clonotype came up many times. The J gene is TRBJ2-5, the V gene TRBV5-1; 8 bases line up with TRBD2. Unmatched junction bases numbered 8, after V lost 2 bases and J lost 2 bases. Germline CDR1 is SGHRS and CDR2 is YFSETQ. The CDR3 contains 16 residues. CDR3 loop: CASSFRLAGGQETQYF. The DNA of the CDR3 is TGCGCCAGCAGCTTTCGGCTAGCGGGCGGACAAGAGACCCAGTACTTC.

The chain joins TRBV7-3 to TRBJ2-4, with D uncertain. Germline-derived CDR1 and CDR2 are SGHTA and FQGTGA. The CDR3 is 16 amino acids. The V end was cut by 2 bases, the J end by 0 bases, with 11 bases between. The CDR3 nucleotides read TGTGCCAGCAGCTTAGAGCCGGCATTAGCCAAAAACATTCAGTACTTC. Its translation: CASSLEPALAKNIQYF.

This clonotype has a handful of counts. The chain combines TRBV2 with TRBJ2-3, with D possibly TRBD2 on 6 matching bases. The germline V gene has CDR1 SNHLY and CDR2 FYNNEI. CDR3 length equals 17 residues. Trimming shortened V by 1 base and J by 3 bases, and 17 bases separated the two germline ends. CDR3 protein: CASSEGGGWGRTDTQYF. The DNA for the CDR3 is TGTGCCAGCAGTGAAGGAGGAGGGTGGGGTAGGACAGATACGCAGTATTTT.

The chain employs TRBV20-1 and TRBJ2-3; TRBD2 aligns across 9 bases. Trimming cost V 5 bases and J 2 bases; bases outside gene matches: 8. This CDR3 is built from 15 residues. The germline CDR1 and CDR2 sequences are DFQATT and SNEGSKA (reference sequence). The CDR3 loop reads CSAETGTSLTDTQYF. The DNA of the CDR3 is TGCAGTGCTGAGACCGGGACTAGCCTCACAGATACGCAGTATTTT.

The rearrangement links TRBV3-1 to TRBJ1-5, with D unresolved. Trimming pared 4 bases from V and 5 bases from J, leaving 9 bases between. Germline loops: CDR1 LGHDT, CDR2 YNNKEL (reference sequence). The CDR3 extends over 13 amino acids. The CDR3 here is CASSLLSDQPQHF. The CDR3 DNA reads TGTGCCAGCAGCCTCCTTTCGGATCAGCCCCAGCATTTT.

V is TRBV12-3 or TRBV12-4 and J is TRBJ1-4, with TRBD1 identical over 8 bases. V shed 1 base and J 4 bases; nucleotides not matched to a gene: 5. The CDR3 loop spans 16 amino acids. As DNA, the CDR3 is TGTGCCAGCAGTTTAGGACAGGGGTCACTTAATGAAAAACTGTTTTTT. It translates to CASSLGQGSLNEKLFF.

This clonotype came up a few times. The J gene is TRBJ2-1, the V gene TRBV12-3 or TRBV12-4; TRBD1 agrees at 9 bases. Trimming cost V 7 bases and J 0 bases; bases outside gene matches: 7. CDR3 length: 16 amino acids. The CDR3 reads CASTPGQGVSYNEQFF. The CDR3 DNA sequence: TGTGCCAGCACCCCGGGACAGGGAGTCTCCTACAATGAGCAGTTCTTC.

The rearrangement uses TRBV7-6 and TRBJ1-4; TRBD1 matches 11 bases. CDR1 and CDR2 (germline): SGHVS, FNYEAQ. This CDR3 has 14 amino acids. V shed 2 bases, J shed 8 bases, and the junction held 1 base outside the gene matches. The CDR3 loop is CASSLRTGGEKLFF. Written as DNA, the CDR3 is TGTGCCAGCAGCTTACGGACAGGGGGCGAAAAACTGTTTTTT.

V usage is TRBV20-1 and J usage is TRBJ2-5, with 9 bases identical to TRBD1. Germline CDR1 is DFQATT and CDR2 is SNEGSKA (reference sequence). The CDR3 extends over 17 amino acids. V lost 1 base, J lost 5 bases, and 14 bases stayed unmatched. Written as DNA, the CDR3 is TGCAGTGCTAGAGGGCTAACAGGGGGCGGTAGTTTGGAGACCCAGTACTTC. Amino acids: CSARGLTGGGSLETQYF.

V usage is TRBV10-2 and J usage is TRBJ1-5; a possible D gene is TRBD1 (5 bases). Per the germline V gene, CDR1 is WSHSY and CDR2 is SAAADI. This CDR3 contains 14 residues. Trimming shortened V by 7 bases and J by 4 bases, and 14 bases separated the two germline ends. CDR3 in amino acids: CASTPHGGNQPQHF. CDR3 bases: TGCGCCAGCACTCCCCATGGGGGGAATCAGCCCCAGCATTTT.

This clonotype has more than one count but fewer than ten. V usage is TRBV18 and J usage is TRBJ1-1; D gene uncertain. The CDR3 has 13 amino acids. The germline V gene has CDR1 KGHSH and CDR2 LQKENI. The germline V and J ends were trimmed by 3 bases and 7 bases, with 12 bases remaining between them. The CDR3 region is CASSPTGTYEAFF. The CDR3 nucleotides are TGTGCCAGCTCACCGACCGGTACTTATGAAGCTTTCTTT.

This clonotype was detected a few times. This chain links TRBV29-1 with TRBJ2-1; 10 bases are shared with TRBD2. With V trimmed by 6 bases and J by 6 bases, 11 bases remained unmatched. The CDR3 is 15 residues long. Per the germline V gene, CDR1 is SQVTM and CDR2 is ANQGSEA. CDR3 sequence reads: CSVISGGFQVNEQFF. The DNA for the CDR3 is TGCAGCGTCATTAGCGGGGGGTTTCAGGTCAATGAGCAGTTCTTC.

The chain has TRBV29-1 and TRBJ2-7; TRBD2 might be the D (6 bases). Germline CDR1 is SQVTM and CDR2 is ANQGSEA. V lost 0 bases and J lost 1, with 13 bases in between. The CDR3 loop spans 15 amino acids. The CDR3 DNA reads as TGCAGCGTTGAAGACGCGGGATTAGATTCCTACGAGCAGTACTTC. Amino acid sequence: CSVEDAGLDSYEQYF.